This TCR beta chain was sequenced for a study of CXCR3 chemokines and chemotherapy response in bladder cancer (dated by TCRdb to between 2020 and 2023). Describing the broader study: The study set out to examine whether the activity of the CXCR3 chemokine system within tumors predicted response to chemotherapy in human bladder cancer.

By sample share, this clonotype is medium-sized (0.01 to 0.1%). Its antigen specificity is not known. Base qualities are not provided; no much larger clone lies one nucleotide away. Libraries were prepared through PCR. Instrument on record: Illumina HiSeq 2500. TCRdb took the public reads, trimmed them with fastp at Q25, ran MiXCR for clone calling and kept in-frame beta chains. Rows merge per CDR3 protein into single entries with the most common DNA and genes. In all, the sample holds roughly 2,000 distinct CDR3 sequences, and approximately 15% of those were seen once. 30% to 35% of the sample lies in the top ten. V is shortened by 1 base, J by 0 bases, and the region joining them spans 6 bases. CDR1 and CDR2 are read off the germline V gene as SGDLS and YYNGEE. From the cysteine through the phenylalanine, the CDR3 covers 14 amino acids. The DNA shown is the 42-base CDR3, in frame from base 1.

The sample was taken from a patient whose treatment included neoadjuvant chemotherapy. This TCR came from a human donor with bladder cancer that responded to neoadjuvant chemotherapy. The sequence is built from TRBV9 and TRBJ2-3; no confident D gene assignment can be made. The CDR3 reads as follows: CASSVSLSTDTQYF. The DNA sequence reads TGTGCCAGCAGCGTAAGCCTTAGCACAGATACGCAGTATTTT.